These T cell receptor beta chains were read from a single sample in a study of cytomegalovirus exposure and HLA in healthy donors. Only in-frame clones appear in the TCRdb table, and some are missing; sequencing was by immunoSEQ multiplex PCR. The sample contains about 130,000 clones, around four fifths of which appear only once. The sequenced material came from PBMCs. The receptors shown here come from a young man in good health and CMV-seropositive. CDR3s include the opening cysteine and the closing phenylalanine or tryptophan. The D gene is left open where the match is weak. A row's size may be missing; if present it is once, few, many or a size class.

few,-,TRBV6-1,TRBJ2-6,TGTGCCAGCAGTGAAGTACGGTCTCTCTGGTATGTCGGGGCCAACGTCCTGACTTTC,CASSEVRSLWYVGANVLTF
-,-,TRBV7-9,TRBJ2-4,TGTGCCAGCAGCTTTTTTGAGGGTACCAAAAACATTCAGTACTTC,CASSFFEGTKNIQYF
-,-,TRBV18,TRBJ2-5,TGTGCCAGCTCACCGATCCCCACAGGTGGGGAGACCCAGTACTTC,CASSPIPTGGETQYF
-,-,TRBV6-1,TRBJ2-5,TGTGCCAGCAGTGAGGCTGGGGGGGAGACCCAGTACTTC,CASSEAGGETQYF
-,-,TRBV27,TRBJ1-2,TGTGCCAGCAGTGGGGGAGGCCTCTATGGCTACACCTTC,CASSGGGLYGYTF
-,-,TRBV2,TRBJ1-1,TGTGCCAGCGAGTCCCCCGGGGGGAACACTGAAGCTTTCTTT,CASESPGGNTEAFF
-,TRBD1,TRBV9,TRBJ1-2,TGTGCCAGCAGCGTAGCTAGGGACAGGGGCATCTATGGCTACACCTTC,CASSVARDRGIYGYTF
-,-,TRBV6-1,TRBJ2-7,TGTGCCAGCAGTGAGGACATCTACGAGCAGTACTTC,CASSEDIYEQYF
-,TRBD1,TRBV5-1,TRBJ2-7,TGCGCCAGCACCCGGACAGGTTCCTACGAGCAGTACTTC,CASTRTGSYEQYF
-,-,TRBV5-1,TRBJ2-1,TGCGCCAGCAGCCATCCGAGCGGCTACAATGAGCAGTTCTTC,CASSHPSGYNEQFF
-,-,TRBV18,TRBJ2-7,TGTGCCAGCTCCAAAAGCCTCTACGAGCAGTACTTC,CASSKSLYEQYF
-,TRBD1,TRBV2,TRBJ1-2,TGTGCCAGCAGCCTTGGACAGGGTCGGAACTATGGCTACACCTTC,CASSLGQGRNYGYTF
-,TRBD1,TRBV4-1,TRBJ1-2,TGCGCCAGCAGCCAAGATCATGGACAGGGTGGTGGCTACACCTTC,CASSQDHGQGGGYTF
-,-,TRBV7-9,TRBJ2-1,TGTGCCAGCAGCTCCCTCCGTGAAATGCGGGACAATGAGCAGTTCTTC,CASSSLREMRDNEQFF
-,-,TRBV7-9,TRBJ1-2,TGTGCCAGCAGCTTAGCTGCAGACTCTTTTAACTATGGCTACACCTTC,CASSLAADSFNYGYTF
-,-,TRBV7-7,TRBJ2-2,TGTGCCAGCAGTTCGAACCCAGGGTCCGGGGAGCTGTTTTTT,CASSSNPGSGELFF
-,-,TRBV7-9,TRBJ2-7,TGTGCCAGCAGCTTAGGCGCCAACTCCTACGAGCAGTACTTC,CASSLGANSYEQYF
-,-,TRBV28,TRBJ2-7,TGTGCCAGCAGTATGACCGGACAGAAATCCTACGAGCAGTACTTC,CASSMTGQKSYEQYF
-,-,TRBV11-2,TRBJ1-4,TGTGCCAGCAGCCCGATCCCGACAGGAGAAATTGAAAAACTGTTTTTT,CASSPIPTGEIEKLFF
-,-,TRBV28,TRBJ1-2,TGTGCCAGCAGTCCGCCCCTCGGGTATGGCTACACCTTC,CASSPPLGYGYTF
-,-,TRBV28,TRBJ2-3,TGTGCCAGCAGTTTACCGGGACTTAAGATTCAGTATTTT,CASSLPGLKIQYF
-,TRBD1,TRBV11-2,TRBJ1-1,TGTGCCAGCAGCTTTGGACAGGGGCGTCGGCACACTGAAGCTTTCTTT,CASSFGQGRRHTEAFF
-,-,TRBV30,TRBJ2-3,TGTGCCTGGGACCTCGGAGTGGCTAGTGGCACAGATACGCAGTATTTT,CAWDLGVASGTDTQYF
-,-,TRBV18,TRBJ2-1,TGTGCCAGCTCATCGACTAGCAATGAGCAGTTCTTC,CASSSTSNEQFF
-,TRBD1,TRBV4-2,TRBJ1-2,TGTGCCAGCAGCGGACCCGGGACAGGACCATTCTATGGCTACACCTTC,CASSGPGTGPFYGYTF
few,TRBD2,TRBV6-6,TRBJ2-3,TGTGCCAGCAGTGCCCCTAGCGGGGCGACAGATACGCAGTATTTT,CASSAPSGATDTQYF
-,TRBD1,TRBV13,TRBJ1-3,TGTGCCAGCAGCTCGAATCTACCGGGACAGGTCTCTGGAAACACCATATATTTT,CASSSNLPGQVSGNTIYF
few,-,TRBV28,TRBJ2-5,TGTGCCAGCGAGGGGGGGGCCCAAGAGACCCAGTACTTC,CASEGGAQETQYF
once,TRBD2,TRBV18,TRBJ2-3,TGTGCCAGCTCACCATGGGGACTAGCGGTTCAAGATACGCAGTATTTT,CASSPWGLAVQDTQYF
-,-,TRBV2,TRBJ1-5,TGTGCCAGCCAGGGTTATAGCAATCAGCCCCAGCATTTT,CASQGYSNQPQHF
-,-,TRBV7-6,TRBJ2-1,TGTGCCAGCAGCTTAGCGACTAGGGGGGGTACTAGGAATGAGCAGTTCTTC,CASSLATRGGTRNEQFF
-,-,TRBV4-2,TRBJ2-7,TGTGCCAGCAGCCAAGATCGAGGATACGAGCAGTACTTC,CASSQDRGYEQYF
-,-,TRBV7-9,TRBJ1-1,TGTGCCAGCAGCGAACGCCCAGGGGCGCGGGACACTGAAGCTTTCTTT,CASSERPGARDTEAFF
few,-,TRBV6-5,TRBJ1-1,TGTGCCAGCAGTTACTCGTCCAGGGCTGAAGCTTTCTTT,CASSYSSRAEAFF
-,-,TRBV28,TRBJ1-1,TGTGCCAGCAGCCCCGCCTTGGCCCAAAACACTGAAGCTTTCTTT,CASSPALAQNTEAFF
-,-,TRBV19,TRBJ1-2,TGTGCCAGTAGTATTTCGTCGGGGGATGGGTTCTATGGCTACACCTTC,CASSISSGDGFYGYTF
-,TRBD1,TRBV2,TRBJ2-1,TGTGCCAACGCGGGACAGGGATACAATGAGCAGTTCTTC,CANAGQGYNEQFF
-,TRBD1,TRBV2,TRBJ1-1,TGTGCCAGCAGGCCCTCCGACAGGGTCACTGAAGCTTTCTTT,CASRPSDRVTEAFF
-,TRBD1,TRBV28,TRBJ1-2,TGTGCCAGCATTCCAGGGGGCTTAGCTAACTATGGCTACACCTTC,CASIPGGLANYGYTF
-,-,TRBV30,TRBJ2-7,TGTGCCTGGAGTCCACCGGACAGCTTATACGAGCAGTACTTC,CAWSPPDSLYEQYF
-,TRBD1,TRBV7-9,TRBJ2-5,TGTGCCAGCAGCCCGGGACAGGGCCAAGAGACCCAGTACTTC,CASSPGQGQETQYF
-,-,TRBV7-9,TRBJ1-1,TGTGCCAGCAGCTTCGGCGGTGAAGCTTTCTTT,CASSFGGEAFF
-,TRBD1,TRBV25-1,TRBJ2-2,TGTGCCAGCGACAGGGGAATGGGCGGGGAGCTGTTTTTT,CASDRGMGGELFF
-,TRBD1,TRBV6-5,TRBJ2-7,TGTGCCAGCAGTTGGGTAGGGGGCAACGAGCAGTACTTC,CASSWVGGNEQYF
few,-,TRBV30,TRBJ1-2,TGTGCCTGGAGTGTACCCGGCTATGGCTACACCTTC,CAWSVPGYGYTF
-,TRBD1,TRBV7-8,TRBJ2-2,TGTGCCAGCAGCCCCAGAACAGGGGGAGTCACCGGGGAGCTGTTTTTT,CASSPRTGGVTGELFF
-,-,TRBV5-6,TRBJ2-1,TGTGCCAGCAGCCCCGGTGCGGGGGCTTACAATGAGCAGTTCTTC,CASSPGAGAYNEQFF
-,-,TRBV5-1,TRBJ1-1,TGCGCCAGCAGCCCCCCCGGGACTTTTGAAGCTTTCTTT,CASSPPGTFEAFF
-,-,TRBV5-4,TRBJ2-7,TGTGCCAGCAGCTCCGGGGGCTACGAGCAGTACTTC,CASSSGGYEQYF
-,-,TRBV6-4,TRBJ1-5,TGTGCCAGCAGCCCCCAGGGAGGTAACAATCAGCCCCAGCATTTT,CASSPQGGNNQPQHF
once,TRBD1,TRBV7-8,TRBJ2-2,TGTGCCAGCAGCTCGGGACAGGTAGCCACCGGGGAGCTGTTTTTT,CASSSGQVATGELFF
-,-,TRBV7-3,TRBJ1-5,TGTGCCAGCAGCTTAAGAGAGAATCAGCCCCAGCATTTT,CASSLRENQPQHF
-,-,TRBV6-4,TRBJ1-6,TGTGCCAGCAGTTCTCAGGGTGGCACTTCACCCCTCCACTTT,CASSSQGGTSPLHF